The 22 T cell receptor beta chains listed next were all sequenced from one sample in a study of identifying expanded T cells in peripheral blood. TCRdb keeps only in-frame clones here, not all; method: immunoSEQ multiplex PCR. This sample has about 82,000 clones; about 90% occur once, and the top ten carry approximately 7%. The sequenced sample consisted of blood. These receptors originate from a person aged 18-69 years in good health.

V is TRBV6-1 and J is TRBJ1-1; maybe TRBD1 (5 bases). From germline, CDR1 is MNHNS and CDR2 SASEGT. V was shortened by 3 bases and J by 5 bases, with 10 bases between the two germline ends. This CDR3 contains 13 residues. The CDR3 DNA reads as TGTGCCAGCAGTGAGATCAGGGAAACTGAAGCTTTCTTT. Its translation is CASSEIRETEAFF.

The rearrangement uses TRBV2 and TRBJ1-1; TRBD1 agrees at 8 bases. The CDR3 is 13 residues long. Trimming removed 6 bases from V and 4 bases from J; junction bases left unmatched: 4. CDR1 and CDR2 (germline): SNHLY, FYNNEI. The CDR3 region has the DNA TGTGCCAGCAGGTACGACAGGGGCACTGAAGCTTTCTTT. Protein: CASRYDRGTEAFF.

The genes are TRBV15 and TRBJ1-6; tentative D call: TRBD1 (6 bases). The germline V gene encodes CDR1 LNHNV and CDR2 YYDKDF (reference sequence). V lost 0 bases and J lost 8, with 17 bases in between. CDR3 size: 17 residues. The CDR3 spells CATSRDYGGAGDSPLHF. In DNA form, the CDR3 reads TGTGCCACCAGCAGAGATTACGGGGGCGCGGGAGATTCACCCCTCCACTTT. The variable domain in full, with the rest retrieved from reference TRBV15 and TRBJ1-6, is DAMVIQNPRYQVTQFGKPVTLSCSQTLNHNVMYWYQQKSSQAPKLLFHYYDKDFNNEADTPDNFQSRRPNTSFCFLDIRSPGLGDTAMYLCATSRDYGGAGDSPLHFGNGTRLTVT.

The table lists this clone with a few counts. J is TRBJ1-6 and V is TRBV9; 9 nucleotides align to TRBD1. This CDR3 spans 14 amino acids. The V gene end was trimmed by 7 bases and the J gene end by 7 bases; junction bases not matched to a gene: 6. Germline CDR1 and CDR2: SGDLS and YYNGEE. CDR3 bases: TGTGCCAGCGCAGGACAGGGGATGAATTCACCCCTCCACTTT. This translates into CASAGQGMNSPLHF.

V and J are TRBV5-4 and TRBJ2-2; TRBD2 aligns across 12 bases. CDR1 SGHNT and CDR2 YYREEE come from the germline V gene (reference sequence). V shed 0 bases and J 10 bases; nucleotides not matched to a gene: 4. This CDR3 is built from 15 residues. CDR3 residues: CASSLGLAGVEELFF. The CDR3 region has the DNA TGTGCCAGCAGCTTGGGACTAGCGGGAGTAGAGGAGCTGTTTTTT.

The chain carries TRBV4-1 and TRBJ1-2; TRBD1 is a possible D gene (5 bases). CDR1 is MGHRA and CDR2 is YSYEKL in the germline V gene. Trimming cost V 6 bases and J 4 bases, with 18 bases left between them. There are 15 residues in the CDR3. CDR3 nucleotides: TGCGCCAGCAGGAAGGAGGGGCAGGGCGCCTATGGCTACACCTTC. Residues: CASRKEGQGAYGYTF.

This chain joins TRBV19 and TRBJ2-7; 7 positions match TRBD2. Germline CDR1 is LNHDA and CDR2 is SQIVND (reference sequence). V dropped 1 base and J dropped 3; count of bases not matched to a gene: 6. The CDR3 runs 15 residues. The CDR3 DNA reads TGTGCCAGTAGTATAGGGGGGGGACTACTCTACGAGCAGTACTTC. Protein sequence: CASSIGGGLLYEQYF.

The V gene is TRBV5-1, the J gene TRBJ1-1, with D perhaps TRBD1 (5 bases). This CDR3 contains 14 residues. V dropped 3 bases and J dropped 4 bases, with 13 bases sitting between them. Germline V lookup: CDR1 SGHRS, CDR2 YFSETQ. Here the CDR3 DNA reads TGCGCCAGCAGCTCGCAGGGAAGTTTCACTGAAGCTTTCTTT. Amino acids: CASSSQGSFTEAFF.

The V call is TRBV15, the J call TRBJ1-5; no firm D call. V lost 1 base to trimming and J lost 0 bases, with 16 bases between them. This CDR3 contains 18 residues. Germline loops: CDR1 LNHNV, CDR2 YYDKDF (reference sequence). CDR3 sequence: CATSRGAASPYSNQPQHF. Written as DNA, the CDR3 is TGTGCCACCAGCAGAGGGGCAGCTTCCCCTTATAGCAATCAGCCCCAGCATTTT.

Here the CDR3 reads CASFRGDATNEKLFF. Written as DNA, the CDR3 is TGTGCCAGCTTCCGAGGGGATGCAACTAATGAAAAACTGTTTTTT. This chain links TRBV19 with TRBJ1-4, with D possibly being TRBD1 (5 bases). The germline V gene has CDR1 LNHDA and CDR2 SQIVND (reference sequence). The germline V and J ends were trimmed by 9 bases and 0 bases, with 14 bases remaining between them. The CDR3 extends over 15 amino acids.

The CDR3 nucleotides read TGTGCCAGCACCGAGCGGGAGAGGTACGAGCAGTACTTC. Translation gives CASTERERYEQYF. V gene TRBV2 combines with J gene TRBJ2-7; TRBD2 aligns across 8 bases. From germline, CDR1 is SNHLY and CDR2 FYNNEI. The CDR3 sequence is 13 residues long. Losses at the gene ends were 7 bases for V and 4 bases for J; bases not matched to a gene: 6.

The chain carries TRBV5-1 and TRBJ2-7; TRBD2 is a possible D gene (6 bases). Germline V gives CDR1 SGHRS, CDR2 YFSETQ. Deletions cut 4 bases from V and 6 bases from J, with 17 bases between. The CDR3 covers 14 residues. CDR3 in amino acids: CASSPGTGLSEQYF. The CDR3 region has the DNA TGCGCCAGCAGCCCAGGGACGGGACTTAGCGAGCAGTACTTC.

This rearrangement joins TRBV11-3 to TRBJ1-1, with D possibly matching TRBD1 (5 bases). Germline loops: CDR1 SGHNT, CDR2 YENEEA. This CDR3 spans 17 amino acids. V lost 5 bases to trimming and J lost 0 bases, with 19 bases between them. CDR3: CASSRGDSGGVNTEAFF. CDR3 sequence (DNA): TGTGCCAGCAGCCGGGGGGACTCCGGAGGGGTGAACACTGAAGCTTTCTTT.

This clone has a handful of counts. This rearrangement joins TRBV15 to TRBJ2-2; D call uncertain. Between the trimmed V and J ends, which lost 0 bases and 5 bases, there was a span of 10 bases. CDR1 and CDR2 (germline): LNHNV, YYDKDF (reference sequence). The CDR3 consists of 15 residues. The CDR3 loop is CATSRDSVGTGELFF. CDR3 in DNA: TGTGCCACCAGCAGAGACAGCGTTGGGACCGGGGAGCTGTTTTTT. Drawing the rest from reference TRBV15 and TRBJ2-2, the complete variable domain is DAMVIQNPRYQVTQFGKPVTLSCSQTLNHNVMYWYQQKSSQAPKLLFHYYDKDFNNEADTPDNFQSRRPNTSFCFLDIRSPGLGDTAMYLCATSRDSVGTGELFFGEGSRLTVL.

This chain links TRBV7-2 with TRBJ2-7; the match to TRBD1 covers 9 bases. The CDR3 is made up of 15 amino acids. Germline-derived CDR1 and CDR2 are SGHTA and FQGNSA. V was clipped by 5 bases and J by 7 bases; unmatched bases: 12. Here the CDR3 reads CASSSRTGATGEQYF. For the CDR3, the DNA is TGTGCCAGCAGCAGCCGGACAGGGGCGACGGGAGAGCAGTACTTC. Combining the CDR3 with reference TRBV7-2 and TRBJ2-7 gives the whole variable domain GAGVSQSPSNKVTEKGKDVELRCDPISGHTALYWYRQSLGQGLEFLIYFQGNSAPDKSGLPSDRFSAERTGGSVSTLTIQRTQQEDSAVYLCASSSRTGATGEQYFGPGTRLTVT.

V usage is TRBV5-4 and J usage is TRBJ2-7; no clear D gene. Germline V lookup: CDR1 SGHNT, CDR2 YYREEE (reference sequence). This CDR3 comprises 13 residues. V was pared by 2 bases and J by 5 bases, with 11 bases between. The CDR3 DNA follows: TGTGCCAGCAGCTTATCCGTAGAGCACGAGCAGTACTTC. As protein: CASSLSVEHEQYF.

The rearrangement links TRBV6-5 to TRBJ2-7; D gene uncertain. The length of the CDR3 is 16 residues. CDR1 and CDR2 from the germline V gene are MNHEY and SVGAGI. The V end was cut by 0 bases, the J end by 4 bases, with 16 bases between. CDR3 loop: CASSYSAEIGLYEQYF. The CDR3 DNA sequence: TGTGCCAGCAGTTACTCGGCGGAAATCGGTCTGTACGAGCAGTACTTC.

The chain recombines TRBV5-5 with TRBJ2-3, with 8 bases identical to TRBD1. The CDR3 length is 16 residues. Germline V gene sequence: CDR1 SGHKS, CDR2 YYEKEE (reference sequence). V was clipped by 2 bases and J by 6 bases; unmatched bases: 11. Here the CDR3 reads CASSFGRGQVMDTQYF. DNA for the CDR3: TGTGCCAGCAGCTTTGGACGGGGACAGGTCATGGATACGCAGTATTTT.

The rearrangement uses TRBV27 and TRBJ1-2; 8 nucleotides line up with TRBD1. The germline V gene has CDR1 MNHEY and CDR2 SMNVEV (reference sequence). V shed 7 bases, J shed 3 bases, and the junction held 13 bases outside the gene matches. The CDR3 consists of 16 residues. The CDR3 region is CASMETRTGRHYGYTF. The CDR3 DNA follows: TGTGCCAGCATGGAGACTCGGACAGGGCGCCACTATGGCTACACCTTC.

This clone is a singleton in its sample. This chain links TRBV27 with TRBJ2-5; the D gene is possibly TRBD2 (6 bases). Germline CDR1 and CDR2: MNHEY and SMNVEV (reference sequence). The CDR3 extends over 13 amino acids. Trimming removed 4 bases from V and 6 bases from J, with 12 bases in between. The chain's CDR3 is CASSSSGGKTQYF. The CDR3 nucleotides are TGTGCCAGCAGTTCCTCCGGGGGAAAGACCCAGTACTTC.

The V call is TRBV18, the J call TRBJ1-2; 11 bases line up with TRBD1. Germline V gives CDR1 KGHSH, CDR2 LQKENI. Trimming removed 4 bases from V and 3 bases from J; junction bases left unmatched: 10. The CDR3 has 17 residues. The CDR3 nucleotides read TGTGCCAGCTCACAACTACTATCGGGACAGGGGGACTATGGCTACACCTTC. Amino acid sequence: CASSQLLSGQGDYGYTF.

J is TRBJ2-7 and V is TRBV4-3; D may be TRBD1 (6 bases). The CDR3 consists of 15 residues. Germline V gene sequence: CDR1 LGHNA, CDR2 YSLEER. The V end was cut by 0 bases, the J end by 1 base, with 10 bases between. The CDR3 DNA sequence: TGCGCCAGCAGCCAAGAACCGGGGACATCCTACGAGCAGTACTTC. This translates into CASSQEPGTSYEQYF.